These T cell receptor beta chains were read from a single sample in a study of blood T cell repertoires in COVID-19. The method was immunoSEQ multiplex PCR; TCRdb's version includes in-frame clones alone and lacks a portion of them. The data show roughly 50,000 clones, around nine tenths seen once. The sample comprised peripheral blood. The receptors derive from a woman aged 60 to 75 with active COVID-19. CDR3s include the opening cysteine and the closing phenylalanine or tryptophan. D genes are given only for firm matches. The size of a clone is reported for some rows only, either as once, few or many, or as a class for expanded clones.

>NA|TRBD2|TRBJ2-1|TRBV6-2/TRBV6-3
CASTPGGLHNEQFF
TGTGCCAGCACCCCGGGAGGCCTCCACAATGAGCAGTTCTTC
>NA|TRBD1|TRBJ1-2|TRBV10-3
CAISTATGERGYTF
TGTGCCATCAGTACCGCGACAGGGGAGCGTGGCTACACCTTC
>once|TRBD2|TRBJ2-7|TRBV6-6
CASSYSRLAGDEQYF
TGTGCCAGCAGTTACTCGCGGCTAGCGGGGGACGAGCAGTACTTC
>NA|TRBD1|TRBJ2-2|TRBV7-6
CASGQEGTGVNTGELFF
TGTGCCAGCGGACAAGAGGGGACAGGGGTAAACACCGGGGAGCTGTTTTTT
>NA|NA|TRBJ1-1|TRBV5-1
CASSLVSGVNTEAFF
TGCGCCAGCAGCTTGGTATCAGGGGTGAACACTGAAGCTTTCTTT
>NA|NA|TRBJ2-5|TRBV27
CASSLGGLKTQYF
TGTGCCAGCAGTTTAGGAGGGTTGAAGACCCAGTACTTC
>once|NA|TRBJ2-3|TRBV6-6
CASSPLKSTGGTDTQYF
TGTGCCAGCAGTCCCCTAAAATCGACAGGCGGCACAGATACGCAGTATTTT
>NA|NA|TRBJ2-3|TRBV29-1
CSVGWDITRPPTDTQYF
TGCAGCGTTGGTTGGGACATCACCCGCCCTCCCACAGATACGCAGTATTTT
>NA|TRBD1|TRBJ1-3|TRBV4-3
CASSQNRGAGNTIYF
TGCGCCAGCAGCCAAAACAGGGGGGCTGGAAACACCATATATTTT
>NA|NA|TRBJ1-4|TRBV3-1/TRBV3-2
CASSNWARIEKLFF
TGTGCCAGCAGCAACTGGGCCAGGATAGAAAAACTGTTTTTT
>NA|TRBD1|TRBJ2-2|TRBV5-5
CASSYGTGAGRELFF
TGTGCCAGCAGCTACGGGACAGGGGCGGGCCGGGAGCTGTTTTTT
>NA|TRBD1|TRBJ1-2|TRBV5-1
CASSLELQGAGGYTF
TGCGCCAGCAGCTTGGAGTTACAGGGGGCAGGTGGCTACACCTTC
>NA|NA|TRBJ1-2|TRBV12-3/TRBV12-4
CASSTRLYGYTF
TGTGCCAGCAGTACCAGGCTATATGGCTACACCTTC
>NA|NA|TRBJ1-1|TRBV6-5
CASSYSRVGTEAFF
TGTGCCAGCAGTTACTCGAGGGTTGGGACTGAAGCTTTCTTT
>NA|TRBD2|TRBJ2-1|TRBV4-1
CASSQVPPGLADHNEQFF
TGCGCCAGCAGCCAAGTGCCTCCGGGACTAGCGGACCACAATGAGCAGTTCTTC
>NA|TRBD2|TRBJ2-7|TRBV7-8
CASSTETSGGAYEQYF
TGTGCCAGCAGCACGGAAACTAGCGGGGGGGCCTACGAGCAGTACTTC
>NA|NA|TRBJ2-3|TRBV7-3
CASSLSSGTSGYTQYF
TGTGCCAGCAGCCTCTCCTCCGGGACATCCGGGTATACGCAGTATTTT
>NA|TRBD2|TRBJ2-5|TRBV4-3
CASSQGLLAGGLGKETQYF
TGCGCCAGCAGCCAAGGGCTACTAGCGGGGGGCCTTGGTAAAGAGACCCAGTACTTC
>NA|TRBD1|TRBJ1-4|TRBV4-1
CASSQSGDRGLTNEKLFF
TGCGCCAGCAGCCAAAGTGGGGACAGGGGGCTTACTAATGAAAAACTGTTTTTT
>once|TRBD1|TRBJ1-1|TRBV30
CACSQGVEGPLSGAFF
TGTGCCTGCAGTCAGGGGGTCGAAGGGCCTCTTAGTGGTGCTTTCTTT
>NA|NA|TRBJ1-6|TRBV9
CASSVSSYNSPLHF
TGTGCCAGCAGCGTTAGCTCCTATAATTCACCCCTCCACTTT
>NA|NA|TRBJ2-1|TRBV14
CASSHLQPRDEQFF
TGTGCCAGCAGCCACCTCCAACCCCGGGATGAGCAGTTCTTC
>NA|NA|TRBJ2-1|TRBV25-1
CASRGDFFHPNEQFF
TGTGCCAGCAGGGGGGACTTTTTCCATCCCAATGAGCAGTTCTTC
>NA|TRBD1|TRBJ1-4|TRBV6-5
CASSWRTGLANEKLFF
TGTGCCAGCAGTTGGCGGACAGGCCTGGCTAATGAAAAACTGTTTTTT
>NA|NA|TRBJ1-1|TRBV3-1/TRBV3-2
CASSQVSTTRNTEAFF
TGTGCCAGCAGCCAAGTTTCCACAACCCGAAACACTGAAGCTTTCTTT
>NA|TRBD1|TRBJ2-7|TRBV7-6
CASSSGTGRYEQYF
TGTGCCAGCAGTTCCGGGACAGGGCGCTACGAGCAGTACTTC
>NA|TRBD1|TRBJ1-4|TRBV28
CASSSTGVNEKLFF
TGTGCCAGCAGTTCGACAGGGGTCAATGAAAAACTGTTTTTT
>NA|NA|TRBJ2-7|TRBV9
CASSVEEQGWNEQYF
TGTGCCAGCAGCGTAGAGGAGCAGGGCTGGAACGAGCAGTACTTC
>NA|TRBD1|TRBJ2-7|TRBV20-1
CSAPTGYEQYF
TGCAGTGCGCCGACAGGGTACGAGCAGTACTTC
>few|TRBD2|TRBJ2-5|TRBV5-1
CASSSGTSGTQETQYF
TGCGCCAGCAGCTCGGGGACTAGCGGGACGCAAGAGACCCAGTACTTC
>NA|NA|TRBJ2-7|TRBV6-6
CASSRLNLEQYF
TGTGCCAGCAGCAGACTGAACCTCGAGCAGTACTTC
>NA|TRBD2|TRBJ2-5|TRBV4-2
CASSQERGGGETQYF
TGTGCCAGCAGCCAAGAGCGGGGGGGAGGAGAGACCCAGTACTTC
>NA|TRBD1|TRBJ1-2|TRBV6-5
CASSKNRDRGHGYTF
TGTGCCAGCAGCAAAAACCGGGACAGGGGGCATGGCTACACCTTC